Sequencing of this TCR beta chain was carried out in a study of monozygotic twins with cystic fibrosis (dated by TCRdb to about 2021). With regard to the full study: Barcoded libraries were made from 3 to 3.5 micrograms of fragmented DNA using roughly 16 PCR cycles. To assess genetic influence on V and J gene usage, the study compared TCR beta repertoires within and across 16 monozygotic twin pairs with cystic fibrosis. Made up mostly of children and adolescents, the cohort included ten female and six male twin pairs ranging in age from roughly 2.0 to 40 years, with a median of about 9 years. Twins were ranked among around 990 cohort participants for weight-for-height and FEVPerc (FEV1 disease centile) on the day of blood sampling. Data for three of the twin pairs had already been reported earlier in a different context. Results the study describes overall, beyond this receptor: Simpson clonality was generally low (median approximately 0.0091), suggesting a naive-dominated repertoire, with higher clonality in the most severely affected patients. The cohort was small, and the number of shared CDR3s showed no association with age, concordance or disease severity. The greatest similarity to the co-twin was observed for V gene usage in 13 of 16 pairs and for J usage in 8 of 16 pairs, which suggested genetic constraints. Nucleotide-identical clonotype sharing was significantly higher within monozygotic CF twin pairs than between unrelated CF individuals (P = 0.000026, Mann-Whitney).

Turning to this clone: Its antigen has not been determined. Per-base qualities were not stored, and no clone one base away is much larger.

Relative to germline, V is missing 5 bases and J is missing 0 bases, with 2 bases of the junction outside any gene match. Spanning cysteine to phenylalanine, the CDR3 consists of 15 amino acids. Only CDR3 DNA remains: 45 bases, in frame from the first base. The germline V gene gives CDR1 as SGHTA and CDR2 as FQGNSA. TCR beta CDR3 regions were amplified by multiplex PCR with the immunoSEQ immune profiling system according to the manufacturer's instructions. An Illumina NextSeq system was used to carry out the sequencing. Regarding the original processing steps: Sequence data were processed on the immunoSEQ Analyzer platform, and clonality was calculated as the square root of Simpson's index of productive rearrangements. Similarity in V and J usage was measured by Jensen-Shannon distance, and OLGA was used to compute CDR3 generation probabilities. The researchers looked up shared CDR3 sequences in the immuneACCESS database (August 2020) and in VDJdb (December 2020). This is the immuneACCESS table as TCRdb keeps it, with only in-frame sequences that have V and J called. A part of the clones is gone; compared with another copy, unresolved V genes explain less than half, and the rest is unexplained. V and J calls plus clone size are reproduced from that table; the DNA served to infer D and trimming. The sample records 30,000 to 35,000 clones, around 66% of which are singletons. The ten biggest clones cover 0.78% of the sample.

The twin pairs came from the European Cystic Fibrosis Twin and Sibling Study Cohort, a cohort that recruited patients from roughly 160 CF clinics across 14 European countries. Zygosity and CFTR genotype were verified in-house, with zygosity tested by multiplex PCR of nine short tandem repeat loci. Peripheral blood was sampled from each twin, and clinical parameters were recorded on the day of blood sampling. Genomic DNA was isolated from peripheral blood cells with phenol/chloroform and kept in TE buffer at 4 degrees C. Sequencing input: blood. This receptor was identified in a girl between 10 and 17 years old with cystic fibrosis. Here the chain combines TRBV7-2 and TRBJ2-2, with 8 middle bases fitting TRBD1. The CDR3 reads CASSRDRSNTGELFF. The nucleotides read TGTGCCAGCAGCCGGGACAGGTCGAACACCGGGGAGCTGTTTTTT.